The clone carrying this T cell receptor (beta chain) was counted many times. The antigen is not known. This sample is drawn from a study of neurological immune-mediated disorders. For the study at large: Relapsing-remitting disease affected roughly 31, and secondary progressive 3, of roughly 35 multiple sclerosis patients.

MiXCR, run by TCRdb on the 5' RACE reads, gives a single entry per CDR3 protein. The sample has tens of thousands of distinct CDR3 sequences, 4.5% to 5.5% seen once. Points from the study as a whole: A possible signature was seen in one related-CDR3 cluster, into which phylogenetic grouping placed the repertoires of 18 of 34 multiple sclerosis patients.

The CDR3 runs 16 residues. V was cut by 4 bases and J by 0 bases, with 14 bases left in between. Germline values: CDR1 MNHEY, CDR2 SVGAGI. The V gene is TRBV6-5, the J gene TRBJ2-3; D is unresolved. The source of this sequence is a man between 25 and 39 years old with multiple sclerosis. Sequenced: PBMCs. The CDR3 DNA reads TGTGCCAGCAGTTTTCAGGAAGCCACTAGCACAGATACGCAGTATTTT. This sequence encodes CASSFQEATSTDTQYF.